Included here is one T cell receptor beta chain sequence, with context. Its antigen remains unknown. Profiled with immunoSEQ multiplex PCR; TCRdb holds only in-frame clones, not every one. The table shows some 99,000 clones, with about nine tenths occurring only once. The record originates from a study of T cell responses to AZD1222 COVID-19 vaccine. About the research overall: The study pooled second doses at about 4 or about 12 weeks. Study-wide results and limits: Only 5 or 6 people who got AZD1222 tested seropositive at baseline. Clonal diversity was possibly underestimated; the donors were predominantly white British and more often female.

Trimming removed 6 bases from V and 1 base from J, with 6 bases in between. CDR1 MNHNS and CDR2 SASEGT come from the germline V gene. The CDR3 has 12 residues. This chain joins TRBV6-1 and TRBJ1-1; no clear D. The source material was peripheral blood, sampled on day 0 of AZD1222 vaccination. The sequence came from an adult in good health. The CDR3 nucleotides read TGTGCCAGCAGGGCGGGGAACACTGAAGCTTTCTTT. This translates into CASRAGNTEAFF.